A selection of T cell receptor beta chains follows, all from one sample in a study of blood T cell repertoires in COVID-19. Data came from immunoSEQ multiplex PCR; TCRdb stores just in-frame clones and leaves some out. This table has around 100,000 clones, 74% appearing once. Sequencing input: peripheral blood. The receptors come from a man between 65 and 85 years old with COVID-19, enrolled during active disease. Each CDR3 is given with its conserved first and last residue. D genes are given only for firm matches. Where a row states a size, it is once, few, many or the class of an expanded clone; other rows omit it.

clone_size | j_call | d_call | v_call | cdr3_nt | cdr3_aa
NA | TRBJ2-5 | NA | TRBV9 | TGTGCCAGCAGCGTAGCTAGCCGTGAGACCCAGTACTTC | CASSVASRETQYF
NA | TRBJ2-7 | NA | TRBV28 | TGTGCCAGCAGTTTAGCCAGGGCACCCTACGAGCAGTACTTC | CASSLARAPYEQYF
NA | TRBJ2-1 | TRBD2 | TRBV5-1 | TGCGCCAGCAGCCCTGGCGCGGGGGTCTACAATGAGCAGTTCTTC | CASSPGAGVYNEQFF
NA | TRBJ2-1 | TRBD2 | TRBV5-5 | TGTGCCAGCCTACCGGTCAGCGGGAGGGCCCTCGGGGAGCAGTTCTTC | CASLPVSGRALGEQFF
NA | TRBJ1-6 | NA | TRBV27 | TGTGCCAGCAGTTTAGGCGGGAATTCACCCCTCCACTTT | CASSLGGNSPLHF
NA | TRBJ2-7 | TRBD2 | TRBV5-1 | TGCGCCAGCAGCTCCTACCCCCCGGGACTAGCGGGAGTAAGGTCTGTGTCCGAGCAGTACTTC | CASSSYPPGLAGVRSVSEQYF
NA | TRBJ2-1 | TRBD1 | TRBV5-1 | TGCGCCAGCAGCTTGGCCCCTGGACAGGTAGGCTACAATGAGCAGTTCTTC | CASSLAPGQVGYNEQFF
NA | TRBJ2-3 | TRBD1 | TRBV28 | TGTGCCAGCAGTTCAATAGACAGGGACCTCGCAACAGATACGCAGTATTTT | CASSSIDRDLATDTQYF
few | TRBJ2-5 | NA | TRBV28 | TGTGCCAGCAGTTTTCGTGAGACCCAGTACTTC | CASSFRETQYF
NA | TRBJ1-2 | TRBD1 | TRBV6-5 | TGTGCCAGCAGTTCTCTTAGACAGGGCAACTATGGCTACACCTTC | CASSSLRQGNYGYTF
few | TRBJ2-1 | NA | TRBV14 | TGTGCCAGCAGCCAAGATCACGGGTACAATGAGCAGTTCTTC | CASSQDHGYNEQFF
NA | TRBJ2-2 | TRBD2 | TRBV5-1 | TGCGCCAGCAGCTTGGGCCTAGCGGGAGTCTTGGCCGGGGAGCTGTTTTTT | CASSLGLAGVLAGELFF
NA | TRBJ2-7 | NA | TRBV3-1/TRBV3-2 | TGTGCCAGCAGCGGACAAACCTACGAGCAGTACTTC | CASSGQTYEQYF